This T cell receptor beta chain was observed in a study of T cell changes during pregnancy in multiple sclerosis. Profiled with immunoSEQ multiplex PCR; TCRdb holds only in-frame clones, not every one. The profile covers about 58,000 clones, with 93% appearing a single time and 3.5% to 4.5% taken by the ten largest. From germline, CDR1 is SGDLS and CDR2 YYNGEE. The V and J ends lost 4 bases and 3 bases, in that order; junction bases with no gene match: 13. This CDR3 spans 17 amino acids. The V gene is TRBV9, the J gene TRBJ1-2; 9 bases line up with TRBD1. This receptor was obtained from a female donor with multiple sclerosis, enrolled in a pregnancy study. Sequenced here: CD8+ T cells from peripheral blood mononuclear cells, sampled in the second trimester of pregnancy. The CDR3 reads CASSPHLGTGFDYGYTF. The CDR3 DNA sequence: TGTGCCAGCAGCCCTCACCTTGGGACAGGGTTTGACTATGGCTACACCTTC.